The following is a TCR beta chain sequence with its context. These data belong to a study of blood T cell repertoires in COVID-19. Study-wide background: Both acute and convalescent COVID-19 samples were obtained from the United States, Italy and Spain. Sample material is recorded as cDNA or gDNA derived from T cells, B-cell-depleted T cells, or PBMCs.

In the source study's methods: Cell counts per sample came from amplifying reference gene primers. The repertoire was sequenced with immunoSEQ multiplex PCR; TCRdb's copy has only in-frame clones and lacks some. V and J calls and clone size are copied from that table; D and trimming were computed from the DNA. The top ten clones hold more than 40% of a sample with roughly 65,000 clones, 79% of them seen once. This clonotype was obtained from a human donor in a cohort sampled during active COVID-19. Sequencing was done on a sample of peripheral blood.

CDR3: CASSARRGAVDTGELFF. The CDR3 DNA reads TGTGCCAGCAGTGCCCGGCGGGGGGCGGTGGACACCGGGGAGCTGTTTTTT. V usage is TRBV6-1 and J usage is TRBJ2-2; 8 nucleotides align to TRBD2. Germline V CDR1 and CDR2: MNHNS, SASEGT. With 4 bases clipped from V and 3 bases from J, the junction kept 10 bases outside the gene matches. This CDR3 spans 17 amino acids.